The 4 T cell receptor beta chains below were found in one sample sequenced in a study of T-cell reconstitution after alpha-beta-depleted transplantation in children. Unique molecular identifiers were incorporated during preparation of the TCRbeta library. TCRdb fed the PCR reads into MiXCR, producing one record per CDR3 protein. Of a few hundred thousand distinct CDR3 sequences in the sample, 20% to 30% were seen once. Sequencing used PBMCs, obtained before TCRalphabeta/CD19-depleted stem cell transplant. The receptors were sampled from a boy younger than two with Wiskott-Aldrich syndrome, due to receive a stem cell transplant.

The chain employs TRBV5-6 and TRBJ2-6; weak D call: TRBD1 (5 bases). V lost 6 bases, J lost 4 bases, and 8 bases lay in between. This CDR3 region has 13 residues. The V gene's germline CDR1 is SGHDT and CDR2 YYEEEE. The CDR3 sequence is CASTGLGANVLTF. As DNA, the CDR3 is TGTGCCAGCACAGGGTTAGGGGCCAACGTCCTGACTTTC.

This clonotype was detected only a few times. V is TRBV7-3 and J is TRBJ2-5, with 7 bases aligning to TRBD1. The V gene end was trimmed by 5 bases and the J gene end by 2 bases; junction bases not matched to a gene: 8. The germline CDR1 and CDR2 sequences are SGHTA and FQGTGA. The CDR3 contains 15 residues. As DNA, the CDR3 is TGTGCCAGCAGCACTATACCGGGACAGCAAGAGACCCAGTACTTC. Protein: CASSTIPGQQETQYF.

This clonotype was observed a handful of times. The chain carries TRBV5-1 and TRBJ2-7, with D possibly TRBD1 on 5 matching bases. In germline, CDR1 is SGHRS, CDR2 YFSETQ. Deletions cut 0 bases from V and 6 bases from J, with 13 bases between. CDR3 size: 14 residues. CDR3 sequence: CASSLARAIGEQYF. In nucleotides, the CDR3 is TGCGCCAGCAGCTTGGCCAGGGCAATCGGCGAGCAGTACTTC.

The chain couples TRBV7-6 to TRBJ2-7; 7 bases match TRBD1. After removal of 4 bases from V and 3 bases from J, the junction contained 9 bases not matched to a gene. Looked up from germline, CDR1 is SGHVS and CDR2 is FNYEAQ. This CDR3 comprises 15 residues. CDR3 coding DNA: TGTGCCAGCAGCTCGATACCGGGACAGCTCTACGAGCAGTACTTC. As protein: CASSSIPGQLYEQYF.